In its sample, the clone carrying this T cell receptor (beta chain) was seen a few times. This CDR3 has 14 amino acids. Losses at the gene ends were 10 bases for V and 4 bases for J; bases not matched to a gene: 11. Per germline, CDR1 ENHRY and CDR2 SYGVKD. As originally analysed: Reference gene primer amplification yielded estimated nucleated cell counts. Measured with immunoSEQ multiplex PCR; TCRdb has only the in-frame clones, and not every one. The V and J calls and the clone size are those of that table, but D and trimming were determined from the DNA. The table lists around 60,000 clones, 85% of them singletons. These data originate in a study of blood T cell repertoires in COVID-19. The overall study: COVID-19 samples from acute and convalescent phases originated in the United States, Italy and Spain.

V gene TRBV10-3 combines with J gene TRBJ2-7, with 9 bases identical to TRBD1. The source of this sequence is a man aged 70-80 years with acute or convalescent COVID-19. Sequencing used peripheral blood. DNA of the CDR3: TGTGCCACCATATCGGGACAGGGCAGGTACGAGCAGTACTTC. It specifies CATISGQGRYEQYF.